The rows below give T cell receptor beta chains drawn from one sample of a study of post-analysis software for immune sequencing data. In TCRdb, the PCR reads were re-called with MiXCR into one record per CDR3 protein. Among about 460,000 distinct CDR3 sequences listed, 45% were seen once. The sequencing sample was made of blood. These receptors came from a girl aged 5-17 years with multiple sclerosis. Each CDR3 is given without its conserved first and last residue.

V: TRBV20-1; J: TRBJ2-1; CDR3: SARDPQGHEQF
V: TRBV12-3/TRBV12-4; J: TRBJ2-1; CDR3: ASSRDPGTSDYNEQF
V: TRBV4-3; J: TRBJ2-5; CDR3: ASSQAGAEKETQY
V: TRBV28; J: TRBJ2-4; CDR3: ASRSGSLVNIQY
V: TRBV28; J: TRBJ2-5; CDR3: ASSSLGTDKETQY
V: TRBV7-3; J: TRBJ2-3; CDR3: ASSLLTGDTQY
V: TRBV7-2; J: TRBJ2-1; CDR3: ASSAETYRGGYNEQF
V: TRBV28; J: NA; CDR3: ASSLSGRPYNEQY
V: TRBV27; J: TRBJ2-7; CDR3: ASSLIEGTYEQY
V: TRBV6-6; J: TRBJ1-1; CDR3: ASSGEGITEAF
V: TRBV5-5; J: TRBJ2-7; CDR3: ASSLRRGGEDYEQY
V: TRBV24-1; J: TRBJ2-6; CDR3: ATSDWVSGANVLT
V: TRBV20-1; J: TRBJ2-3; CDR3: SASIGTHTQY
V: TRBV27; J: TRBJ2-1; CDR3: ASRLYRETRMDYNEQF
V: TRBV28; J: TRBJ2-3; CDR3: ASSRRPLAEADTQY
V: TRBV2; J: TRBJ2-5; CDR3: ASSEAGGSEETQY
V: TRBV7-3; J: TRBJ1-1; CDR3: ASSLTTINQPF
V: TRBV7-9; J: TRBJ2-1; CDR3: ASSYPTGALHNEQF
V: TRBV29-1; J: TRBJ2-1; CDR3: SVTSGSYNEQF
V: TRBV24-1; J: TRBJ2-6; CDR3: ATSGSSGANVLT
V: TRBV18; J: TRBJ1-2; CDR3: ASSNAANYGYT
V: TRBV13; J: TRBJ1-6; CDR3: ASSSLNRGGDSPLH
V: TRBV7-8; J: TRBJ1-5; CDR3: ASSRGQGLYSNQPQH
V: TRBV7-2; J: TRBJ2-1; CDR3: ASSLGGSSNEQF
V: TRBV5-1; J: TRBJ1-4; CDR3: ASSLQRAGATNEKLF
V: TRBV27; J: TRBJ1-2; CDR3: ASSLSGTGDGGYT
V: TRBV27; J: TRBJ1-1; CDR3: ASSSGQGDTEAI
V: TRBV5-6; J: TRBJ2-5; CDR3: ASRDGTGGDQETQY
V: TRBV28; J: TRBJ2-1; CDR3: ASSLMASSYNEQF
V: TRBV28; J: TRBJ2-5; CDR3: ASSLMDRENRLYQETQY
V: TRBV29-1; J: TRBJ2-7; CDR3: SGTIVGEQY
V: TRBV5-4; J: TRBJ2-3; CDR3: ASSVQGAQADTQY
V: TRBV4-2; J: TRBJ2-7; CDR3: ASSQGYRDPTQSEQY
V: TRBV10-3; J: TRBJ1-2; CDR3: AISLRGTDGYT
V: TRBV28; J: TRBJ2-5; CDR3: ASSGRAADEQY
V: TRBV20-1; J: TRBJ1-4; CDR3: STRGTGRSEKLF
V: TRBV7-2; J: TRBJ2-6; CDR3: ASTPTMGLAGAGANVLT
V: TRBV9; J: TRBJ2-1; CDR3: ASSVGSREGGEQF
V: TRBV6-5; J: TRBJ2-1; CDR3: ASSRDCIGSYNEQF
V: TRBV20-1; J: NA; CDR3: SARGVLRGTQY